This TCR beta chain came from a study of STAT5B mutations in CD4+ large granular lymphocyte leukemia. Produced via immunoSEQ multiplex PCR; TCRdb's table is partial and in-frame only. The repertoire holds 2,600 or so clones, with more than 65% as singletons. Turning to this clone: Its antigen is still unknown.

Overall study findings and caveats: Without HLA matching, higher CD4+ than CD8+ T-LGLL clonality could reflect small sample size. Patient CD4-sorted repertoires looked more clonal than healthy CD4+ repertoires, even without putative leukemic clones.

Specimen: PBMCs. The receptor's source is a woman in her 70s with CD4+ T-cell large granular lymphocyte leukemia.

This chain's CDR3 is CASNRRLASDTQYF. The CDR3 coding sequence is TGTGCCAGTAATAGGAGACTAGCCTCAGATACGCAGTATTTT. The chain uses TRBV19 and TRBJ2-3; 7 positions match TRBD2. CDR3 length: 14 residues. After removal of 7 bases from V and 4 bases from J, the junction contained 8 bases not matched to a gene. Per germline, CDR1 LNHDA and CDR2 SQIVND (reference sequence). The whole variable domain, filled in from reference TRBV19 and TRBJ2-3, reads DGGITQSPKYLFRKEGQNVTLSCEQNLNHDAMYWYRQDPGQGLRLIYYSQIVNDFQKGDIAEGYSVSREKKESFPLTVTSAQKNPTAFYLCASNRRLASDTQYFGPGTRLTVL.